Below, one T cell receptor beta chain is given with its context. What it binds is not known. These data come from a study of CD8+ T cells in alopecia areata. Trimming removed 0 bases from V and 3 bases from J, with 15 bases in between. This CDR3 is 17 amino acids long. Germline V gene sequence: CDR1 SGHRS, CDR2 YFSETQ. Specimens obtained from alopecia areata patients comprised lesional scalp punch biopsies and peripheral blood. Sequencing used cDNA as its template, made by extracting RNA and reverse transcribing it. Sequencing used immunoSEQ multiplex PCR; TCRdb keeps in-frame clones, though not all of them. The sample yields over 25,000 clones, over 65% seen once. Study-wide points: Higher clonality was seen in lesional scalp than in normal scalp, especially in alopecia totalis/universalis. Compared with mice, patients displayed less clear TCR sharing, possibly for HLA-related reasons. Scalp repertoires also include resident alphabeta T cells from normal skin.

This sequence originates from a human donor with alopecia areata. The rearrangement uses TRBV5-1 and TRBJ2-2; D is unresolved. Sequencing input: NKG2D-low CD8+ T cells sorted from blood. The CDR3 loop reads CASSLAFFSSYTGELFF. In DNA, the CDR3 is TGCGCCAGCAGCTTGGCCTTCTTTTCCAGCTACACCGGGGAGCTGTTTTTT. The full variable domain, with the rest looked up from reference TRBV5-1 and TRBJ2-2, is KAGVTQTPRYLIKTRGQQVTLSCSPISGHRSVSWYQQTPGQGLQFLFEYFSETQRNKGNFPGRFSGRQFSNSRSEMNVSTLELGDSALYLCASSLAFFSSYTGELFFGEGSRLTVL.